Included here is one T cell receptor beta chain sequence, with context. Its antigen is as yet unknown. TCRdb keeps only in-frame clones here, not all; method: immunoSEQ multiplex PCR. The sample shows 100,000 to 150,000 clones, approximately 85% of them seen only once. These data originate in a study of T cell responses to AZD1222 COVID-19 vaccine. Study-wide results and limits: In the spike-specific TCR repertoire, nearly half reportedly target unmutated variant regions.

The germline gives CDR1 MDHEN, CDR2 SYDVKM. The CDR3 loop spans 14 amino acids. V was clipped by 6 bases and J by 6 bases; unmatched bases: 10. This receptor was identified in an adult who received the AZD1222 COVID-19 vaccine. V and J are TRBV28 and TRBJ1-2; 7 bases fit TRBD1. The starting material was peripheral blood, obtained 28 days after the second AZD1222 dose. This chain's CDR3 is CASRVGTDTNGYTF. CDR3 DNA sequence: TGTGCCAGCAGGGTAGGGACAGATACAAATGGCTACACCTTC.